This TCR beta chain was recorded in a study of blood T cell repertoires in COVID-19. Study-level information: Samples came from the United States, Italy and Spain, spanning acute and convalescent COVID-19.

Clones were read by immunoSEQ multiplex PCR, and TCRdb kept only the in-frame ones, dropping some. The sample consists of 65,000 to 100,000 clones, roughly 80% of them appearing once. With 5 bases clipped from V and 6 bases from J, the junction kept 13 bases outside the gene matches. The CDR3 is 17 amino acids. The germline gives CDR1 SGHVS, CDR2 FNYEAQ. The TCR sequence derives from a human donor in a cohort sampled during active COVID-19. The specimen was peripheral blood. The rearrangement links TRBV7-6 to TRBJ2-3, with 11 bases lining up with TRBD2. The CDR3 DNA is TGTGCCAGCAGCACCGGCCTAGCGGGGGGCCACGGGGATACGCAGTATTTT. Protein product: CASSTGLAGGHGDTQYF.